This T cell receptor (beta chain) was captured by sequencing in a study of T cell changes during pregnancy in multiple sclerosis. Produced via immunoSEQ multiplex PCR; TCRdb's table is partial and in-frame only. The sample records about 59,000 clones, 80% to 95% being singletons. Per germline, CDR1 SGHDN and CDR2 FVKESK. The CDR3 length is 15 residues. The V gene lost 0 bases and the J gene lost 4 bases, with 11 bases spanning the gap. The material was peripheral blood, obtained in the third trimester of pregnancy. The sequence came from a female donor in good health, enrolled as a control in a pregnancy study. This chain joins TRBV14 and TRBJ2-3; D gene ambiguous. CDR3 in DNA: TGTGCCAGCAGCCAAGATTTGGCTAGTTCAGATACGCAGTATTTT. It is translated as CASSQDLASSDTQYF.